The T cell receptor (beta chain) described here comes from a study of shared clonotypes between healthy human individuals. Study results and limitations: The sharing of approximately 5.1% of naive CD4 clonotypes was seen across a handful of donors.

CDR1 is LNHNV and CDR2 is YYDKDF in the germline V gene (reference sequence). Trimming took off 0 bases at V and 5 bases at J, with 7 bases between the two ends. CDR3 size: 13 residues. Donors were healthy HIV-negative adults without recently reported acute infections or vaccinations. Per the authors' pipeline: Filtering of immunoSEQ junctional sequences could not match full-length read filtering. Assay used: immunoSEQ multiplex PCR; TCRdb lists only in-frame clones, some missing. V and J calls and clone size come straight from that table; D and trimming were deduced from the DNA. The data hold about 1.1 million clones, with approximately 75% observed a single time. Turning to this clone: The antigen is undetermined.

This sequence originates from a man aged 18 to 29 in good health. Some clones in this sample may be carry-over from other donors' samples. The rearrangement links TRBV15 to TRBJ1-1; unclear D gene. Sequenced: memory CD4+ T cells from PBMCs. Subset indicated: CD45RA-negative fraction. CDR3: CATSRDPETEAFF. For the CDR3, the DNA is TGTGCCACCAGCAGAGATCCTGAAACTGAAGCTTTCTTT.